The 10 T cell receptor beta chains reported below all come from one sample, sequenced in a study of OX40 agonist ivuxolimab in advanced cancers. TCRdb's copy holds only in-frame clones and misses some; the assay was immunoSEQ multiplex PCR. Of 45,000 to 55,000 clones in the sample, 88% were seen once. This specimen was CD4+ or CD8+ T cells sorted from blood, taken in a trial of the OX40 agonist ivuxolimab. Receptor source: an adult with an advanced solid tumor such as melanoma, head and neck, liver or kidney cancer.

The chain has TRBV6-6 and TRBJ1-2; unclear D gene. The CDR3 is made up of 14 amino acids. V was trimmed by 2 bases and J by 4 bases, leaving 11 bases between them. Germline CDR1 reads MNHNY; CDR2 reads SVGAGI (reference sequence). The CDR3 region is CASSYLLDGYGYTF. Written as DNA, the CDR3 is TGTGCCAGCAGTTACCTACTTGACGGCTATGGCTACACCTTC.

This sequence joins TRBV6-4 and TRBJ2-3; D is possibly TRBD1 (6 bases). CDR1 is MRHNA, CDR2 SNTAGT, per germline. V lost 4 bases, J lost 2 bases, and 10 bases lay in between. This CDR3 has 14 amino acids. The CDR3 DNA follows: TGTGCCAGCAGTGTACAGGGTACCACAGATACGCAGTATTTT. It specifies CASSVQGTTDTQYF.

The chain uses TRBV18 and TRBJ2-7, with no clear D. Germline CDR1 and CDR2: KGHSH and LQKENI. The CDR3 has 15 residues. Trimming left V 3 bases short and J 2 bases short, with 14 bases between. CDR3 in DNA: TGTGCCAGCTCACCGGAGACTTCCAGGCCCTACGAGCAGTACTTC. Its protein product is CASSPETSRPYEQYF.

This clone was seen only a few times. The chain couples TRBV2 to TRBJ1-5; D gene ambiguous. Germline-derived CDR1 and CDR2 are SNHLY and FYNNEI. The V end was cut by 6 bases, the J end by 4 bases, with 13 bases between. The CDR3 sequence is 14 residues long. The CDR3 protein is CASRSDLRNQPQHF. Here the CDR3 DNA reads TGTGCCAGCAGGAGCGATTTAAGGAATCAGCCCCAGCATTTT.

The V gene is TRBV9, the J gene TRBJ2-4; D perhaps matches TRBD2 (7 bases). The CDR3 is 16 residues long. The V gene's germline CDR1 is SGDLS and CDR2 YYNGEE. V was pared by 0 bases and J by 3 bases, with 13 bases between. This CDR3 is CASSVGQASGKNIQYF. CDR3 nucleotide sequence: TGTGCCAGCAGCGTAGGACAGGCTAGCGGCAAAAACATTCAGTACTTC.

The CDR3 DNA reads as TGTGCCAGCAGCTTAGGGCAGGATTCCTACGAGCAGTACTTC. Protein: CASSLGQDSYEQYF. The chain has TRBV7-6 and TRBJ2-7; D not certain. Trimming cost V 1 base and J 1 base, with 8 bases left between them. The CDR3 sequence is 14 residues long. Per germline, CDR1 SGHVS and CDR2 FNYEAQ.

This sequence joins TRBV19 and TRBJ1-1; D ambiguous. CDR3 size: 13 residues. CDR1 LNHDA and CDR2 SQIVND come from the germline V gene (reference sequence). V was cut by 1 base and J by 4 bases, with 7 bases left in between. Here the CDR3 reads CASSIGLGTEAFF. The CDR3 region has the DNA TGTGCCAGTAGTATAGGCTTAGGCACTGAAGCTTTCTTT.

V and J are TRBV5-4 and TRBJ2-5; no clear D. Germline-derived CDR1 and CDR2 are SGHNT and YYREEE (reference sequence). With 4 bases removed from V and 3 bases from J, the gap between germline ends came to 10 bases. The CDR3 runs 13 residues. The CDR3 spells CASSRSTEETQYF. CDR3 sequence (DNA): TGTGCCAGCAGCCGATCCACAGAAGAGACCCAGTACTTC.

This clone was recorded only once. The rearrangement uses TRBV11-2 and TRBJ2-5; D unresolved. V lost 5 bases and J 2 bases, leaving 3 bases between the germline ends. CDR1 is SGHAT and CDR2 is FQNNGV in the germline V gene. The CDR3 covers 11 residues. The CDR3 sequence: CASSLQETQYF. The CDR3 nucleotides read TGTGCCAGCAGCCTGCAAGAGACCCAGTACTTC. Using reference TRBV11-2 and TRBJ2-5 for the parts outside the CDR3, the full variable domain is EAGVAQSPRYKIIEKRQSVAFWCNPISGHATLYWYQQILGQGPKLLIQFQNNGVVDDSQLPKDRFSAERLKGVDSTLKIQPAKLEDSAVYLCASSLQETQYFGPGTRLLVL.

The V and J genes are TRBV19 and TRBJ2-6, with 9 bases fitting TRBD1. Germline CDR1 and CDR2: LNHDA and SQIVND (reference sequence). Losses at the gene ends were 7 bases for V and 4 bases for J; bases not matched to a gene: 8. The CDR3 runs to 16 residues. For the CDR3, the DNA is TGTGCCAGTACCCCGGGACAGGGCTTCGGGGCCAACGTCCTGACTTTC. It encodes CASTPGQGFGANVLTF.